What follows are 23 T cell receptor beta chains derived from one specimen sequenced in a study of OX40 agonist ivuxolimab in advanced cancers. Libraries were prepared by immunoSEQ multiplex PCR; TCRdb keeps only in-frame clonotypes and omits some of them. The sample records just over 40,000 clones, approximately 89% being singletons. The starting material was CD4+ or CD8+ T cells sorted from blood, obtained in a trial of the OX40 agonist ivuxolimab. The receptors come from an adult with an advanced solid tumor such as melanoma, head and neck, liver or kidney cancer.

The chain couples TRBV5-1 to TRBJ2-5, with 7 nucleotides matching TRBD1. This CDR3 has 13 amino acids. V gave up 2 bases and J gave up 2 bases; unmatched junction bases: 0. CDR1 is SGHRS and CDR2 is YFSETQ in the germline V gene. CDR3 sequence (DNA): TGCGCCAGCAGCTTACAGGGGCAAGAGACCCAGTACTTC. Protein: CASSLQGQETQYF.

In DNA form, the CDR3 reads TGCAGCCGCAGGGGGAGCACAGATACGCAGTATTTT. Protein: CSRRGSTDTQYF. The J gene is TRBJ2-3, the V gene TRBV29-1, with 7 bases that match TRBD1. V was pared by 8 bases and J by 0 bases, with 2 bases of the junction left unmatched. Germline V CDR1 and CDR2: SQVTM, ANQGSEA. CDR3 size: 12 residues.

This clone was seen more than once but under ten times. J is TRBJ2-7 and V is TRBV5-1, with TRBD1 matching 7 bases. From germline, CDR1 is SGHRS and CDR2 YFSETQ. The CDR3 has 15 amino acids. V lost 2 bases, J lost 0 bases, and 5 bases stayed unmatched. CDR3 loop: CASSFVTGSSYEQYF. CDR3 coding DNA: TGCGCCAGCAGCTTCGTGACAGGGAGCTCCTACGAGCAGTACTTC.

The chain carries TRBV7-2 and TRBJ2-3; 9 nucleotides match TRBD1. Germline trimming cut 4 bases from V and 0 bases from J; bases unmatched to any gene: 11. The CDR3 contains 18 residues. Germline CDR1 SGHTA, CDR2 FQGNSA. The CDR3 DNA reads as TGTGCCAGCAGCTCAAAGGACAGGGGCCCTTCTAGCACAGATACGCAGTATTTT. It translates to CASSSKDRGPSSTDTQYF. The variable domain in full, completed from reference TRBV7-2 and TRBJ2-3, reads GAGVSQSPSNKVTEKGKDVELRCDPISGHTALYWYRQSLGQGLEFLIYFQGNSAPDKSGLPSDRFSAERTGGSVSTLTIQRTQQEDSAVYLCASSSKDRGPSSTDTQYFGPGTRLTVL.

The genes are TRBV5-3 and TRBJ2-7; 10 bases are a match to TRBD2. TRBV5-3 counts as an open reading frame of uncertain function. V trimming: 3 bases; J trimming: 5 bases; junction bases outside the gene matches: 8. The CDR3 has 15 amino acids. The CDR3 DNA sequence: TGTGCCAGAAGCTCTAGCGGGAGTTCAGGGGACGAGCAGTACTTC. Its translation is CARSSSGSSGDEQYF.

The gene calls are TRBV5-4 and TRBJ2-3; TRBD2 aligns across 10 bases. The CDR3 contains 17 residues. J was trimmed by 0 bases and V by 0 bases; bases with no gene match: 4. CDR1 is SGHNT and CDR2 is YYREEE in the germline V gene (reference sequence). CDR3 DNA: TGTGCCAGCAGCTTGGAAGTGACTAGCGGGAGCACAGATACGCAGTATTTT. Amino acids: CASSLEVTSGSTDTQYF. Supplemented by reference TRBV5-4 and TRBJ2-3, the full variable domain reads ETGVTQSPTHLIKTRGQQVTLRCSSQSGHNTVSWYQQALGQGPQFIFQYYREEENGRGNFPPRFSGLQFPNYSSELNVNALELDDSALYLCASSLEVTSGSTDTQYFGPGTRLTVL.

The V gene is TRBV5-1, the J gene TRBJ2-1; D is unresolved. The ends were cut back, 0 bases at V and 7 bases at J, with 11 bases in the middle. Germline CDR1 reads SGHRS; CDR2 reads YFSETQ. This CDR3 has 14 residues. CDR3 protein: CASSLVPLENEQFF. The CDR3 DNA is TGCGCCAGCAGCTTGGTCCCTCTAGAGAATGAGCAGTTCTTC.

This clone was seen only once. The chain employs TRBV6-1 and TRBJ1-3, with 8 bases lining up with TRBD1. V was clipped by 3 bases and J by 0 bases; unmatched bases: 10. The CDR3 is 18 amino acids. The V gene's germline CDR1 is MNHNS and CDR2 SASEGT. CDR3 in amino acids: CASSEVWGQAISGNTIYF. The DNA for the CDR3 is TGTGCCAGCAGTGAGGTTTGGGGACAGGCCATCTCTGGAAACACCATATATTTT.

In this sample, this clone turned up a few times. The chain has TRBV11-2 and TRBJ1-1; the match to TRBD1 covers 7 bases. The CDR3 is 18 residues long. V trimming: 5 bases; J trimming: 1 base; junction bases outside the gene matches: 16. Germline assignment: CDR1 SGHAT and CDR2 FQNNGV. CDR3 in amino acids: CASSLPSGGIRGNTEAFF. The DNA for the CDR3 is TGTGCCAGCAGCCTACCTTCAGGGGGGATCCGAGGGAACACTGAAGCTTTCTTT.

In this sample, this clone turned up a few times. This chain connects TRBV6-5 to TRBJ1-3; D possibly corresponds to TRBD1 (6 bases). Germline V lookup: CDR1 MNHEY, CDR2 SVGAGI. V was clipped by 6 bases and J by 0 bases, with 12 bases between them. This CDR3 spans 15 amino acids. The CDR3 coding sequence is TGTGCCAGCAGACCTGGACAGCTCTCTGGAAACACCATATATTTT. Its translation is CASRPGQLSGNTIYF.

This chain connects TRBV2 to TRBJ1-2; D perhaps matches TRBD1 (5 bases). CDR3 length: 14 residues. Trimming shortened V by 0 bases and J by 10 bases, and 15 bases separated the two germline ends. Germline assignment: CDR1 SNHLY and CDR2 FYNNEI. CDR3 nucleotides: TGTGCCAGCAGTGAAGCGGCGGACACCCTGGCCTACACCTTC. It specifies CASSEAADTLAYTF.

V and J are TRBV11-3 and TRBJ2-1; perhaps D is TRBD1 or TRBD2 (5 bases each). The CDR3 extends over 15 amino acids. Germline V gives CDR1 SGHNT, CDR2 YENEEA. The V end was cut by 3 bases, the J end by 14 bases, with 23 bases between. This chain's CDR3 is CASSFSTGITGMEFF. The CDR3 region has the DNA TGTGCCAGCAGCTTCTCAACCGGGATCACAGGCATGGAGTTCTTC. Complete variable domain (other parts from reference TRBV11-3 and TRBJ2-1): EAGVVQSPRYKIIEKKQPVAFWCNPISGHNTLYWYLQNLGQGPELLIRYENEEAVDDSQLPKDRFSAERLKGVDSTLKIQPAELGDSAVYLCASSFSTGITGMEFFGPGTRLTVL.

The V and J genes are TRBV11-3 and TRBJ2-5, with unresolved D. Trimming pared 0 bases from V and 7 bases from J, leaving 9 bases between. The CDR3 covers 13 residues. The germline gives CDR1 SGHNT, CDR2 YENEEA. CDR3 bases: TGTGCCAGCAGCTTAGATTTGATGGCGACCCAGTACTTC. This translates into CASSLDLMATQYF.

V gene TRBV30 combines with J gene TRBJ1-5, with a tentative D call TRBD1 (5 bases). The CDR3 runs to 13 residues. The germline gives CDR1 GTSNPN, CDR2 SVGIG (reference sequence). Trimming took 3 bases from V and 2 from J, leaving 8 bases between them. CDR3 amino acids: CAWSRDRNQPQHF. The CDR3 DNA reads as TGTGCCTGGAGCAGGGACCGCAATCAGCCCCAGCATTTT.

This chain uses TRBV10-3 with TRBJ2-7; D unclear. V dropped 3 bases and J dropped 7 bases, with 16 bases sitting between them. Germline CDR1 and CDR2: ENHRY and SYGVKD. This CDR3 contains 14 residues. In DNA form, the CDR3 reads TGTGCCATCAGTGATGGGGTAGTTCCAGGAGAGCAGTACTTC. This gives the protein CAISDGVVPGEQYF.

The V gene is TRBV2, the J gene TRBJ1-1, with D unresolved. CDR3 size: 15 residues. CDR1 is SNHLY, CDR2 FYNNEI, per germline. The germline V and J ends were trimmed by 6 bases and 4 bases, with 18 bases remaining between them. The CDR3 here is CASRFAASLGTEAFF. The CDR3 region has the DNA TGTGCCAGCAGATTTGCGGCTTCATTGGGCACTGAAGCTTTCTTT.

The chain has TRBV30 and TRBJ1-5; maybe TRBD1 (6 bases). This CDR3 comprises 15 residues. Trimming left V 0 bases short and J 7 bases short, with 16 bases between. CDR1 is GTSNPN and CDR2 is SVGIG in the germline V gene (reference sequence). CDR3: CAWSVPGGLGQPQHF. CDR3 nucleotides: TGTGCCTGGAGTGTACCCGGGGGCCTTGGGCAGCCCCAGCATTTT.

The chain links TRBV7-8 to TRBJ2-7; either TRBD1 or TRBD2 may fit D (5 bases each). The CDR3 is made up of 16 amino acids. Trimming stripped 1 base from V and 7 bases from J, with 20 bases between. Germline values: CDR1 SGHVS, CDR2 FQNEAQ. The CDR3 bases are TGTGCCAGCAGCTTAGGAGGGACGCAAAATTCGAGGGAGCAGTACTTC. It translates to CASSLGGTQNSREQYF.

Only a few counts were recorded for this clone. This chain uses TRBV5-6 with TRBJ2-7; D may correspond to TRBD1 or TRBD2 (5 bases each). Trimming shortened V by 4 bases and J by 1 base, and 18 bases separated the two germline ends. This CDR3 region has 16 residues. Germline assignment: CDR1 SGHDT and CDR2 YYEEEE. DNA for the CDR3: TGTGCCAGCAGCCCCGGACACTCCTCGGGGTCCTACGAGCAGTACTTC. Translation gives CASSPGHSSGSYEQYF.

The chain has TRBV28 and TRBJ2-3; TRBD2 agrees at 11 bases. Germline V gene lookup returns CDR1 MDHEN and CDR2 SYDVKM. The CDR3 is 15 residues long. J lost 4 bases, V lost 3 bases, and 3 bases had no gene match. The CDR3 bases are TGTGCCAGCAGTTTTAGCGGGGGGGAGGCAGATACGCAGTATTTT. Amino acid sequence: CASSFSGGEADTQYF.

V is TRBV18 and J is TRBJ1-4; D may be TRBD1 (5 bases). The V gene's germline CDR1 is KGHSH and CDR2 LQKENI. The CDR3 is 14 amino acids. Deletions cut 3 bases from V and 3 bases from J, with 8 bases between. CDR3 coding DNA: TGTGCCAGCTCACCTGGGGGGTCTAATGAAAAACTGTTTTTT. It specifies CASSPGGSNEKLFF.

The chain uses TRBV18 and TRBJ1-5; D may be TRBD1 (5 bases). The length of the CDR3 is 13 residues. Trimming cost V 4 bases and J 7 bases, with 11 bases left between them. Germline V gene lookup returns CDR1 KGHSH and CDR2 LQKENI. The CDR3 is CASSLTAVQPQHF. CDR3 DNA: TGTGCCAGCTCACTGACAGCTGTACAGCCCCAGCATTTT.

This chain links TRBV27 with TRBJ2-7, with TRBD2 matching over 11 bases. The germline CDR1 and CDR2 sequences are MNHEY and SMNVEV (reference sequence). The CDR3 contains 21 residues. V lost 6 bases to trimming and J lost 0 bases; unmatched junction nucleotides: 22. The CDR3 is CASRRGTGFSSGRISSYEQYF. DNA of the CDR3: TGTGCCAGCAGGCGTGGGACAGGATTTTCTAGCGGGAGGATTAGCTCCTACGAGCAGTACTTC.